A selection of T cell receptor beta chains follows, all from one sample in a study of T cell changes during pregnancy in multiple sclerosis. TCRdb's copy holds only in-frame clones and misses some; the assay was immunoSEQ multiplex PCR. The data show some 120,000 clones, over 85% seen once. The sequences come from peripheral blood, collected before pregnancy. Receptors originate from a female donor with multiple sclerosis, enrolled in a pregnancy study. The CDR3 runs from the conserved cysteine through the conserved F or W. The D gene is left open where the match is weak. Not all rows give a size; the values are once, few, many and, for expanded clones, a class.

V	D	J	size	CDR3	DNA
TRBV5-6	TRBD1	TRBJ1-1	.	CASSAGQGKNTEAFF	TGTGCCAGCAGCGCGGGACAGGGGAAGAACACTGAAGCTTTCTTT
TRBV5-1	TRBD1	TRBJ2-1	.	CASSNTPGQGRNEQFF	TGCGCCAGCAGCAATACACCGGGACAGGGTAGGAATGAGCAGTTCTTC
TRBV6-1	TRBD2	TRBJ2-1	.	CASSPSGILNEQFF	TGTGCCAGCAGTCCGAGCGGGATTCTCAATGAGCAGTTCTTC
TRBV7-9	.	TRBJ2-5	once	CASSLARVETQYF	TGTGCCAGCAGCCTCGCGCGGGTAGAGACCCAGTACTTC
TRBV7-9	TRBD2	TRBJ2-3	.	CASSLSGRETDTQYF	TGTGCCAGCAGCCTTAGCGGGAGGGAGACAGATACGCAGTATTTT
TRBV2	TRBD1	TRBJ1-2	.	CASRLTGTGIYGYTF	TGTGCCAGCAGACTCACCGGGACAGGGATCTATGGCTACACCTTC
TRBV6-5	.	TRBJ2-7	.	CASSSPGRGSYEQYF	TGTGCCAGCAGTTCCCCGGGCAGGGGCTCCTACGAGCAGTACTTC
TRBV2	.	TRBJ1-1	.	CASRGTFSVQAFF	TGTGCCAGCAGGGGGACTTTCAGCGTGCAAGCTTTCTTT
TRBV5-1	TRBD2	TRBJ2-5	.	CASRSGTSEYQETQYF	TGCGCCAGCAGGTCCGGGACTAGCGAGTACCAAGAGACCCAGTACTTC
TRBV11-2	.	TRBJ1-1	.	CASSLVVGEAFF	TGTGCCAGCAGCTTAGTGGTGGGCGAAGCTTTCTTT
TRBV6-6	.	TRBJ2-7	.	CASRDSTSYEQYF	TGTGCCAGCAGGGACAGTACCTCCTACGAGCAGTACTTC
TRBV5-4	.	TRBJ1-4	.	CASSLMGVHEKLFF	TGTGCCAGCAGCTTGATGGGCGTTCATGAAAAACTGTTTTTT
TRBV9	.	TRBJ2-3	.	CASSVDPGYRTDTQYF	TGTGCCAGCAGCGTAGATCCAGGCTACCGCACAGATACGCAGTATTTT
TRBV25-1	TRBD1	TRBJ2-1	.	CASSVQGQNEQFF	TGTGCCAGCAGTGTACAGGGGCAGAATGAGCAGTTCTTC
TRBV11-2	TRBD2	TRBJ2-2	.	CASSLGGSPTGELFF	TGTGCCAGCAGTTTGGGAGGGAGCCCCACCGGGGAGCTGTTTTTT
TRBV28	TRBD1	TRBJ1-4	.	CASSLVQGAPSNEKLFF	TGTGCCAGCAGTTTAGTACAGGGGGCGCCGAGTAATGAAAAACTGTTTTTT
TRBV6-1	TRBD1	TRBJ1-2	.	CASRSLQGLGGYTF	TGTGCCAGCAGAAGCCTACAGGGGCTCGGGGGCTACACCTTC
TRBV27	TRBD1	TRBJ2-7	.	CASRDRVGEYEQYF	TGTGCCAGCAGGGACAGGGTCGGTGAATACGAGCAGTACTTC
TRBV11-2	.	TRBJ2-3	.	CASSRVGDTQYF	TGTGCCAGCAGCCGGGTAGGAGATACGCAGTATTTT
TRBV5-1	.	TRBJ1-5	few	CASSLSGEQPQHF	TGCGCCAGCAGCTTGTCGGGGGAGCAGCCCCAGCATTTT
TRBV6-1	TRBD2	TRBJ2-3	.	CASSVSGGAVDTQYF	TGTGCCAGCAGTGTTAGCGGGGGGGCGGTAGATACGCAGTATTTT
TRBV6-5	.	TRBJ1-6	.	CASSYLGQNNSPLHF	TGTGCCAGCAGTTACTTAGGACAGAATAATTCACCCCTCCACTTT
TRBV27	TRBD1	TRBJ2-1	.	CASRAFAQTDRGGQFF	TGTGCCAGCAGAGCTTTCGCCCAGACTGACAGGGGAGGGCAGTTCTTC
TRBV5-6	.	TRBJ2-7	.	CASSSTVYEQYF	TGTGCCAGCAGCTCGACAGTTTACGAGCAGTACTTC
TRBV19	TRBD1	TRBJ2-2	.	CATSSTGEGTGELFF	TGTGCCACCTCCTCAACAGGGGAAGGCACCGGGGAGCTGTTTTTT
TRBV30	.	TRBJ1-1	.	CAWSAPWRDSEAFF	TGTGCCTGGAGTGCTCCTTGGAGGGACTCTGAAGCTTTCTTT
TRBV6-6	.	TRBJ2-5	.	CASSNYAGVQETQYF	TGTGCCAGCAGTAATTACGCGGGCGTCCAAGAGACCCAGTACTTC
TRBV28	.	TRBJ1-1	.	CASISAPLGQIEAFF	TGTGCCAGCATTAGTGCGCCCCTCGGACAGATTGAAGCTTTCTTT
TRBV11-2	TRBD1	TRBJ2-1	.	CASSAETGPYNEQFF	TGTGCCAGCAGCGCAGAGACAGGGCCCTACAATGAGCAGTTCTTC
TRBV6-1	.	TRBJ1-1	.	CASSVRTALEAFF	TGTGCCAGCAGTGTCCGGACAGCCCTTGAAGCTTTCTTT
TRBV5-1	TRBD1	TRBJ2-6	.	CASSPGTGVAGANVLTF	TGCGCCAGCAGCCCCGGGACAGGGGTCGCTGGGGCCAACGTCCTGACTTTC
TRBV28	.	TRBJ1-2	.	CASTPHTLSPRHPYGYTF	TGTGCCAGCACCCCCCATACCCTCTCACCCAGGCACCCCTATGGCTACACCTTC
TRBV27	.	TRBJ1-2	.	CASSLVGNRVSIHYGYTF	TGTGCCAGCAGTTTAGTGGGGAACAGGGTCTCCATACACTATGGCTACACCTTC
TRBV20-1	.	TRBJ1-3	.	CSARGQGLIYF	TGCAGTGCTAGGGGCCAGGGGCTCATATATTTT
TRBV5-6	TRBD1	TRBJ1-6	.	CASSLRDRGFSPLHF	TGTGCCAGCAGCTTACGGGACAGGGGGTTTTCACCCCTCCACTTT
TRBV18	.	TRBJ2-3	.	CASSPMDKGGTDTQYF	TGTGCCAGCTCACCGATGGACAAAGGAGGCACAGATACGCAGTATTTT
TRBV9	TRBD1	TRBJ2-1	.	CASSLRQGGVSNEQFF	TGTGCCAGCAGCCTCCGACAGGGTGGAGTCTCAAATGAGCAGTTCTTC
TRBV5-1	TRBD2	TRBJ2-5	.	CASRWPRSGGVQETQYF	TGCGCCAGCAGGTGGCCGAGAAGCGGGGGCGTCCAAGAGACCCAGTACTTC
TRBV11-2	.	TRBJ2-2	.	CASSSRVGVNTGELFF	TGTGCCAGCAGCTCCAGGGTTGGGGTAAACACCGGGGAGCTGTTTTTT
TRBV7-9	TRBD1	TRBJ1-3	.	CASSLTGERNTIYF	TGTGCCAGCAGCTTGACAGGGGAAAGAAACACCATATATTTT
TRBV27	TRBD1	TRBJ2-7	.	CASSLLGQGAGSGSYEQYF	TGTGCCAGCAGTTTACTTGGACAGGGGGCGGGTTCTGGCTCCTACGAGCAGTACTTC
TRBV15	.	TRBJ1-4	.	CATSRDYNPAHQGEKLFF	TGTGCCACCAGCAGAGATTATAACCCGGCCCACCAGGGGGAAAAACTGTTTTTT
TRBV10-3	.	TRBJ2-5	.	CAISESMAGQETQYF	TGTGCCATCAGTGAGTCGATGGCAGGGCAAGAGACCCAGTACTTC
TRBV15	.	TRBJ1-2	.	CATSRVGEDHYGYTF	TGTGCCACCAGCAGAGTTGGGGAGGACCACTATGGCTACACCTTC
TRBV5-8	.	TRBJ1-2	.	CASSLGQRDGYTF	TGTGCCAGCAGCCTCGGACAGAGGGATGGCTACACCTTC
TRBV6-1	TRBD2	TRBJ2-3	.	CASREGDTQYF	TGTGCCAGCCGGGAGGGAGATACGCAGTATTTT
TRBV10-3	TRBD1	TRBJ1-2	.	CAISEPGQVSNYGYTF	TGTGCCATCAGTGAGCCCGGACAGGTTTCTAACTATGGCTACACCTTC
TRBV11-2	.	TRBJ1-4	.	CASSLDRGGGREKLFF	TGTGCCAGCAGCTTAGATCGGGGAGGGGGTCGTGAAAAACTGTTTTTT